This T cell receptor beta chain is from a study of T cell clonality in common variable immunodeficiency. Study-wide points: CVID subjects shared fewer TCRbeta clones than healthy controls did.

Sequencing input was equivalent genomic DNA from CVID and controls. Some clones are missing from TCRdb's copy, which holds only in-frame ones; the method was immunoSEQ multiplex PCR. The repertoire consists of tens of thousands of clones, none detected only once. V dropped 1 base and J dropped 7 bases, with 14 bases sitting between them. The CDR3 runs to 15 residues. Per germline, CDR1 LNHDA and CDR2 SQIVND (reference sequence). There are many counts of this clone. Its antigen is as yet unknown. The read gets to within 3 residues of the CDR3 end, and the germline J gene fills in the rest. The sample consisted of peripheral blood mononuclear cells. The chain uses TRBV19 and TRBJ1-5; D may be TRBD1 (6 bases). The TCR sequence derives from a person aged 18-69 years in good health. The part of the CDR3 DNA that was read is TGTGCCAGTAGTATAGCAGGGGCAAGTTCCCAGCCC. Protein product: CASSIAGASSQP. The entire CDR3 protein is CASSIAGASSQPQHF.